The rows below give T cell receptor beta chains drawn from one sample of a study of cytomegalovirus exposure and HLA in healthy donors. Repertoires were generated with immunoSEQ multiplex PCR, while TCRdb's copy carries only in-frame clones and drops some. In the table there are 70,000 to 95,000 clones, about 76% of which are singletons. The sample comprised PBMCs. The receptor source for this set is a man aged 30-40 years in good health and CMV-seropositive. CDR3s include the opening cysteine and the closing phenylalanine or tryptophan. Each record gives: clone size, D gene, V gene, J gene, CDR3 protein, CDR3 DNA. D genes are given only for firm matches. Size values are once, few and many counts, or a class for expanded clones, and some rows have none.

>-|-|TRBV5-6|TRBJ1-6
CASSLYGGGSYNSPLHF
TGTGCCAGCAGCTTGTACGGGGGGGGGTCCTATAATTCACCCCTCCACTTT
>once|TRBD2|TRBV5-1|TRBJ2-2
CASTRLAGEAGELFF
TGCGCCAGCACCCGGCTAGCGGGGGAGGCCGGGGAGCTGTTTTTT
>-|TRBD2|TRBV27|TRBJ2-7
CASSFGELTSAKHF
TGTGCCAGCAGTTTCGGAGAATTGACTAGCGCCAAACACTTC
>-|TRBD1|TRBV7-9|TRBJ2-1
CASSLEQGAYNEQFF
TGTGCCAGCAGCTTAGAACAGGGGGCCTACAATGAGCAGTTCTTC
>-|TRBD1|TRBV7-9|TRBJ2-7
CSSSSNQGAYEQYF
TGTTCCAGCAGCTCTAATCAGGGGGCCTACGAGCAGTACTTC
>-|TRBD1|TRBV28|TRBJ2-2
CASNIRGQVTGELFF
TGTGCCAGCAACATCAGGGGGCAGGTCACCGGGGAGCTGTTTTTT
>-|TRBD2|TRBV6-5|TRBJ2-3
CASSYSGGNSPDTQYF
TGTGCCAGCAGTTACAGCGGGGGGAATAGCCCAGATACGCAGTATTTT
>-|TRBD1|TRBV18|TRBJ1-3
CASSISDRGAGNTIYF
TGTGCCAGCTCAATATCGGACAGGGGTGCTGGAAACACCATATATTTT
>-|TRBD1|TRBV4-2|TRBJ2-3
CASSSGTGDADTQYF
TGTGCCAGCAGCTCCGGGACAGGGGACGCAGATACGCAGTATTTT
>few|-|TRBV7-9|TRBJ2-2
CSSSLDGLELFF
TGTTCCAGCAGCTTAGACGGTCTTGAGCTGTTTTTT
>-|TRBD1|TRBV14|TRBJ1-4
CASSDMGQGVEKLFF
TGTGCCAGCAGCGACATGGGGCAGGGGGTTGAAAAACTGTTTTTT
>-|-|TRBV7-2|TRBJ2-7
CASSSYEASYEQYF
TGTGCCAGCAGCTCCTATGAAGCCTCCTACGAGCAGTACTTC
>-|TRBD1|TRBV4-3|TRBJ2-7
CASSRGMTGGSYEQYF
TGCGCCAGCAGCCGAGGAATGACAGGGGGTTCCTACGAGCAGTACTTC
>-|TRBD2|TRBV9|TRBJ2-1
CASSVEPAGHNEQFF
TGTGCCAGCAGCGTAGAACCAGCGGGGCACAATGAGCAGTTCTTC
>-|-|TRBV20-1|TRBJ2-5
CKGQETQYF
TGTAAGGGGCAAGAGACCCAGTACTTC
>-|-|TRBV4-1|TRBJ2-2
CASSQVGARPGELFF
TGCGCCAGCAGCCAAGTAGGGGCTCGTCCCGGGGAGCTGTTTTTT
>once|-|TRBV5-1|TRBJ1-1
CASSLEGTLNTEAFF
TGCGCCAGCAGCTTGGAAGGGACTTTAAACACTGAAGCTTTCTTT
>-|-|TRBV2|TRBJ1-1
CASSETGIFTEAFF
TGTGCCAGCAGTGAAACGGGTATATTCACTGAAGCTTTCTTT
>-|-|TRBV19|TRBJ1-5
CASSLQSLNQPQHF
TGTGCTAGTAGTCTACAGTCACTCAATCAGCCCCAGCATTTT
>-|-|TRBV5-6|TRBJ2-5
CASSWEEGQETQYF
TGTGCCAGCAGCTGGGAGGAGGGGCAAGAGACCCAGTACTTC
>-|-|TRBV18|TRBJ2-5
CASSPPGGRETQYF
TGTGCCAGCTCACCACCGGGGGGTCGAGAGACCCAGTACTTC
>-|TRBD2|TRBV2|TRBJ2-7
CASRRVQTTGGEQYF
TGTGCCAGCAGACGGGTCCAGACTACGGGGGGCGAGCAGTACTTC
>once|-|TRBV29-1|TRBJ2-7
CSVEDSVTYEQYF
TGCAGCGTTGAAGATTCAGTGACCTACGAGCAGTACTTC
>-|TRBD2|TRBV4-2|TRBJ2-1
CASSQELSGGRDEQFF
TGTGCCAGCAGCCAAGAGCTAAGCGGGGGGAGGGATGAGCAGTTCTTC
>-|TRBD2|TRBV7-3|TRBJ2-5
CASSPNGFDGGDQETQYF
TGTGCCAGCAGCCCTAACGGGTTCGATGGGGGGGACCAAGAGACCCAGTACTTC
>-|-|TRBV7-9|TRBJ1-5
CSSSYEGAIGQPQHF
TGTTCCAGCAGCTACGAGGGCGCGATAGGTCAGCCCCAGCATTTT
>-|-|TRBV21-1|TRBJ2-1
CASLQSRLAGALPQNEQFF
TGTGCCAGTCTTCAGTCTCGGCTAGCGGGGGCCCTTCCTCAGAATGAGCAGTTCTTC
>-|TRBD1|TRBV5-4|TRBJ1-2
CASSLAGQGAFFGYTF
TGTGCCAGCAGCTTGGCGGGACAGGGGGCGTTCTTTGGCTACACCTTC
>-|TRBD1|TRBV19|TRBJ1-5
CASNKQGAGDQPQHF
TGTGCCAGTAACAAACAGGGGGCGGGGGACCAGCCCCAGCATTTT
>-|TRBD1|TRBV19|TRBJ1-2
CASSIRSGTGQNYGYTF
TGTGCCAGTAGTATCCGTAGCGGGACGGGACAGAACTATGGCTACACCTTC
>-|-|TRBV5-1|TRBJ1-2
CASSTGTEGYGYTF
TGCGCCAGCAGCACTGGGACGGAGGGATATGGCTACACCTTC
>once|TRBD2|TRBV6-5|TRBJ2-5
CASAAGGNKETQYF
TGTGCCAGCGCAGCGGGGGGCAATAAAGAGACCCAGTACTTC
>-|TRBD1|TRBV27|TRBJ2-2
CASQGQIIPGELFF
TGTGCCAGCCAGGGACAGATAATCCCCGGGGAGCTGTTTTTT
>once|-|TRBV27|TRBJ2-1
CASSLSPGLSSPWNEQFF
TGTGCCAGCAGTTTATCGCCCGGACTATCGAGCCCATGGAATGAGCAGTTCTTC
>few|-|TRBV6-5|TRBJ1-1
CATWNRENTEAFF
TGTGCCACTTGGAACAGGGAGAACACTGAAGCTTTCTTT
>-|TRBD2|TRBV18|TRBJ2-5
CASSRLGLAGMKETQYF
TGTGCCAGCTCACGCCTGGGACTAGCGGGGATGAAAGAGACCCAGTACTTC
>-|-|TRBV6-5|TRBJ2-7
CASSPGVYEQYF
TGTGCCAGCAGTCCGGGGGTCTACGAGCAGTACTTC
>-|-|TRBV19|TRBJ2-2
CASSISSGYPNTGELFF
TGTGCCAGTAGTATCTCGTCGGGTTATCCGAACACCGGGGAGCTGTTTTTT
>-|-|TRBV7-9|TRBJ1-1
CSSNSVGPEAFF
TGTTCCAGCAACTCGGTGGGGCCTGAAGCTTTCTTT
>few|-|TRBV5-4|TRBJ2-5
CASSLAGGGGKTQYF
TGTGCCAGCAGCTTGGCGGGGGGCGGGGGAAAGACCCAGTACTTC
>-|-|TRBV10-2|TRBJ2-5
CASRQTGQETQYF
TGCGCCAGCAGACAGACAGGCCAAGAGACCCAGTACTTC
>-|-|TRBV13|TRBJ2-2
CASSRRGRESGELFF
TGTGCCAGCAGCCGCCGAGGGAGAGAGTCGGGGGAGCTGTTTTTT
>-|-|TRBV6-4|TRBJ1-6
CASSDSANSPLHF
TGTGCCAGCAGTGACTCAGCTAATTCACCCCTCCACTTT
>-|TRBD1|TRBV15|TRBJ1-1
CATSRKLQGAEAFF
TGTGCCACCAGCAGAAAACTACAGGGGGCTGAAGCTTTCTTT
>-|-|TRBV2|TRBJ1-2
CASRLGQNYGYTF
TGTGCCAGCAGGCTAGGACAGAACTATGGCTACACCTTC
>-|TRBD1|TRBV9|TRBJ1-4
CASSVGRTGGFLTNEKLFF
TGTGCCAGCAGCGTAGGAAGAACAGGGGGCTTTTTAACTAATGAAAAACTGTTTTTT
>few|-|TRBV27|TRBJ2-6
CASSLSTGPGANVLTF
TGTGCCAGCAGTTTATCCACAGGGCCTGGGGCCAACGTCCTGACTTTC
>few|TRBD2|TRBV7-8|TRBJ2-3
CASSLFVWEGTDTQYF
TGTGCCAGCAGCTTATTTGTCTGGGAGGGAACAGATACGCAGTATTTT
>once|-|TRBV7-9|TRBJ2-7
CSSSLVPGHNDEQYF
TGTTCCAGCAGCTTAGTACCGGGACACAACGACGAGCAGTACTTC
>-|TRBD1|TRBV5-1|TRBJ1-2
CASSFVGTGGLGYTF
TGCGCCAGCAGCTTCGTAGGGACAGGAGGCTTGGGCTACACCTTC
>-|TRBD1|TRBV6-5|TRBJ1-4
CASRPTGGNEKLFF
TGTGCCAGCAGACCCACAGGGGGGAATGAAAAACTGTTTTTT
>-|TRBD1|TRBV30|TRBJ1-2
CAWSTGVGYTF
TGTGCCTGGAGTACAGGGGTTGGCTACACCTTC
>-|TRBD1|TRBV19|TRBJ1-5
CASMGTGGSQPQHF
TGTGCCAGTATGGGGACAGGGGGGAGTCAGCCCCAGCATTTT
>-|TRBD1|TRBV4-1|TRBJ1-1
CASSQDLGGSSEAFF
TGCGCCAGCAGCCAAGATCTAGGGGGCTCTTCTGAAGCTTTCTTT
>few|-|TRBV5-6|TRBJ2-7
CASSLGYGAYEQYF
TGTGCCAGCAGCTTGGGATACGGAGCCTACGAGCAGTACTTC
>-|-|TRBV27|TRBJ1-2
CASSWSGAGLYGYTF
TGTGCCAGCAGTTGGAGTGGGGCAGGCCTATATGGCTACACCTTC
>-|-|TRBV2|TRBJ2-7
CASSGTADLREQYF
TGTGCCAGCAGTGGGACAGCGGATTTGAGGGAGCAGTACTTC